The 21 T cell receptor beta chains given below trace back to one sample, sequenced in a study of CD8 T cells in ankylosing spondylitis. MiXCR was run by TCRdb on the 5' RACE reads, yielding one entry per CDR3 protein. The table lists roughly 150,000 distinct CDR3 sequences, about a third of them singletons. Sequenced input: synovial fluid, either unsorted or a sorted T cell fraction (not recorded which). These receptors were obtained from a male donor with ankylosing spondylitis.

The CDR3 loop reads CASSAPGTSDYNEQFF. The CDR3 DNA is TGTGCCAGCAGCGCCCCCGGGACTAGCGATTACAATGAGCAGTTCTTC. The chain links TRBV9 to TRBJ2-1; 10 positions match TRBD2. V was clipped by 3 bases and J by 4 bases; unmatched bases: 7. CDR1 is SGDLS, CDR2 YYNGEE, per germline. The CDR3 covers 16 residues.

This chain connects TRBV28 to TRBJ2-3; TRBD1 matches at 7 bases. From germline, CDR1 is MDHEN and CDR2 SYDVKM. J was trimmed by 0 bases and V by 10 bases; bases with no gene match: 7. This CDR3 region has 14 residues. The CDR3 DNA sequence: TGTGCCACCAGACAGGGTTCTAGCACAGATACGCAGTATTTT. Its translation: CATRQGSSTDTQYF.

This chain links TRBV20-1 with TRBJ1-1, with 9 bases lining up with TRBD1. The CDR3 has 13 amino acids. Trimming took 6 bases from V and 0 from J; bases not matched to a gene: 2. Looked up from germline, CDR1 is DFQATT and CDR2 is SNEGSKA (reference sequence). Written as DNA, the CDR3 is TGCAGTGCCGGACAGGGGATGAACACTGAAGCTTTCTTT. Amino acids: CSAGQGMNTEAFF.

J is TRBJ2-7 and V is TRBV18; no firm D call. The germline gives CDR1 KGHSH, CDR2 LQKENI. The CDR3 sequence is 11 residues long. The V end was cut by 3 bases, the J end by 5 bases, with 5 bases between. This CDR3 is CASSPDNEQYF. DNA for the CDR3: TGTGCCAGCTCACCCGACAACGAGCAGTACTTC.

The chain joins TRBV4-2 to TRBJ1-1; D may be TRBD1 (5 bases). Trimming removed 1 base from V and 2 bases from J, with 11 bases in between. Germline values: CDR1 LGHNA, CDR2 YNFKEQ. This CDR3 comprises 15 residues. The CDR3 reads CASSQGGGVNTEAFF. In DNA form, the CDR3 reads TGTGCCAGCAGCCAAGGGGGAGGGGTCAACACTGAAGCTTTCTTT.

The chain joins TRBV4-1 to TRBJ1-1, with D maybe TRBD1 (6 bases). Looked up from germline, CDR1 is MGHRA and CDR2 is YSYEKL. The CDR3 contains 16 residues. V was clipped by 4 bases and J by 4 bases, with 19 bases between them. The CDR3: CASSPQPGAVGTEAFF. The CDR3 nucleotides read TGCGCCAGCAGCCCGCAACCGGGGGCTGTGGGCACTGAAGCTTTCTTT.

The chain uses TRBV27 and TRBJ1-2; D is unclear. Germline-derived CDR1 and CDR2 are MNHEY and SMNVEV (reference sequence). With 5 bases removed from V and 7 bases from J, the gap between germline ends came to 23 bases. The CDR3 has 16 residues. The CDR3 reads CASSRGYGGRAAGYTF. CDR3 sequence (DNA): TGTGCCAGCAGTCGAGGTTACGGAGGGAGGGCGGCTGGCTACACCTTC.

This clonotype was recorded a few times. The chain links TRBV2 to TRBJ1-2; the match to TRBD1 covers 11 bases. J gave up 5 bases and V 6 bases, and 5 bases lay outside the gene matches. The CDR3 runs to 14 residues. CDR1 SNHLY and CDR2 FYNNEI come from the germline V gene. This CDR3 is CASRTRDRGYGYTF. The CDR3 region has the DNA TGTGCCAGCAGGACCCGGGACAGGGGGTATGGCTACACCTTC.

V usage is TRBV12-3 or TRBV12-4 and J usage is TRBJ2-1; 10 bases match TRBD1. V dropped 3 bases and J dropped 4; count of bases not matched to a gene: 3. The CDR3 consists of 15 residues. The CDR3 DNA reads as TGTGCCAGCAGTTTTAGGGGACAGGGGTACAATGAGCAGTTCTTC. Amino acids: CASSFRGQGYNEQFF.

This clonotype was counted a few times. V usage is TRBV11-2 and J usage is TRBJ1-2, with 7 bases matching TRBD1. The length of the CDR3 is 13 residues. V dropped 5 bases and J dropped 4; count of bases not matched to a gene: 4. The germline V gene has CDR1 SGHAT and CDR2 FQNNGV. In DNA form, the CDR3 reads TGTGCCAGCAGCCCACAGGGGCCCTATGGCTACACCTTC. The encoded protein is CASSPQGPYGYTF.

In its sample, this clonotype was seen many times. The chain is built from TRBV4-1 and TRBJ2-1, with a tentative D call TRBD2 (6 bases). This CDR3 is 17 amino acids long. Germline V lookup: CDR1 MGHRA, CDR2 YSYEKL. The V gene lost 1 base and the J gene lost 7 bases, with 20 bases spanning the gap. The CDR3 DNA follows: TGCGCCAGCAGCCAAGGTCCCGGCGGCGGGGTGACTAATGAGCAGTTCTTC. It yields the protein CASSQGPGGGVTNEQFF.

This clonotype was observed many times. The chain links TRBV29-1 to TRBJ2-1; possibly TRBD1 for D (6 bases). The CDR3 has 12 amino acids. Trimming removed 7 bases from V and 4 bases from J, with 11 bases in between. The germline V gene encodes CDR1 SQVTM and CDR2 ANQGSEA. In nucleotides, the CDR3 is TGCAGCGCAAGGACAGTTTACAATGAGCAGTTCTTC. This encodes CSARTVYNEQFF.

This clonotype was detected many times. CDR3 loop: CASSRIEGVSSGNTIYF. CDR3 in DNA: TGTGCCAGCAGCCGTATCGAGGGGGTTAGCTCTGGAAACACCATATATTTT. The gene calls are TRBV4-2 and TRBJ1-3, with a tentative D call TRBD1 (6 bases). CDR3 length equals 17 residues. The V gene's germline CDR1 is LGHNA and CDR2 YNFKEQ. V was trimmed by 4 bases and J by 0 bases, leaving 16 bases between them.

This chain connects TRBV18 to TRBJ2-4; D possibly corresponds to TRBD1 (6 bases). Trimming removed 5 bases at V and 6 bases at J, with 14 bases between. This CDR3 region has 14 residues. CDR1 and CDR2 (germline): KGHSH, LQKENI. CDR3 sequence: CASSNPEGGNIQYF. DNA of the CDR3: TGTGCCAGCTCAAACCCCGAAGGGGGAAACATTCAGTACTTC.

The CDR3 DNA reads TGTGCCAGCTCACCACAGGGACAGGGGTTTACTGAAGCTTTCTTT. Amino acids: CASSPQGQGFTEAFF. J is TRBJ1-1 and V is TRBV18, with 10 bases aligning to TRBD1. CDR1 and CDR2 from the germline V gene are KGHSH and LQKENI. This CDR3 is built from 15 residues. With 1 base clipped from V and 5 bases from J, the junction kept 4 bases outside the gene matches.

The chain couples TRBV5-1 to TRBJ2-6; D unclear. V was cut by 4 bases and J by 0 bases, with 8 bases left in between. This CDR3 contains 15 residues. The germline CDR1 and CDR2 sequences are SGHRS and YFSETQ. The CDR3 DNA reads as TGCGCCAGCAGCCCCAGCCCCTCTGGGGCCAACGTCCTGACTTTC. Encoded protein: CASSPSPSGANVLTF.

This clonotype was observed a handful of times. This chain links TRBV20-1 with TRBJ2-7; possibly TRBD1 for D (5 bases). The CDR3 is made up of 15 amino acids. Germline values: CDR1 DFQATT, CDR2 SNEGSKA (reference sequence). V shed 3 bases and J shed 0 bases, with 15 bases lying between them. CDR3 residues: CSASGAAVSSYEQYF. The CDR3 DNA reads as TGCAGTGCTAGTGGGGCGGCGGTCAGCTCCTACGAGCAGTACTTC.

This clonotype was detected many times. The rearrangement links TRBV12-3 or TRBV12-4 to TRBJ1-3, with D possibly being TRBD1 (5 bases). The V gene lost 7 bases and the J gene lost 4 bases, with 14 bases spanning the gap. CDR3 length equals 14 residues. The CDR3 spells CASTPDSGGNTIYF. For the CDR3, the DNA is TGTGCCAGCACCCCAGACAGCGGAGGAAACACCATATATTTT.

This clonotype was observed a handful of times. The chain uses TRBV18 and TRBJ1-1, with 7 bases that match TRBD1. Germline V gene sequence: CDR1 KGHSH, CDR2 LQKENI. This CDR3 comprises 16 residues. With 8 bases clipped from V and 0 bases from J, the junction kept 12 bases outside the gene matches. CDR3 region: CASRMTGNEMNTEAFF. As DNA, the CDR3 is TGTGCCAGCCGTATGACAGGGAACGAGATGAACACTGAAGCTTTCTTT.

The sample holds many counts of this clonotype. The rearrangement links TRBV6-5 to TRBJ2-2; 9 bases align to TRBD1. With V trimmed by 6 bases and J by 0 bases, 26 bases remained unmatched. CDR1 is MNHEY and CDR2 is SVGAGI in the germline V gene. The CDR3 extends over 23 amino acids. CDR3 sequence (DNA): TGTGCCAGCAGACCCAGCGGCCCCCTACAGGGGGCCCGTACCCCATCGAACACCGGGGAGCTGTTTTTT. This codes for CASRPSGPLQGARTPSNTGELFF.

CDR3 residues: CASSLRDRAQETQYF. CDR3 nucleotides: TGTGCCAGCAGCTTAAGGGACAGGGCTCAAGAGACCCAGTACTTC. The rearrangement links TRBV7-9 to TRBJ2-5, with 9 positions matching TRBD1. Germline V gene lookup returns CDR1 SEHNR and CDR2 FQNEAQ (reference sequence). This CDR3 is 15 amino acids long. V gave up 2 bases and J gave up 2 bases; unmatched junction bases: 3.